These 16 T cell receptor beta chains were sequenced from one sample in a study of beta chain features in type 1 diabetes (dated by TCRdb to 2016 to 2019). The study at large found these results: In all four CD4+ subsets, TCRB CDR3 length was moderately but significantly shorter in type 1 diabetes patients.

Antigen specificity for these receptors is unknown. The library was obtained by the immunoSEQ multiplex PCR assay. The High Capacity cDNA Reverse Transcription Kit was used to reverse transcribe all of the isolated RNA, meaning that expressed TCRB transcripts were what got sequenced. The immuneACCESS repertoire file appears here via TCRdb, limited to in-frame rearrangements. These files lack a portion of the clones; in checked studies, under half of the deficit traces to unresolved V genes, and the cause of the others is not known. In this sample the table shows 500,000 to 650,000 clones, approximately 13% of which occur a single time. The ten top clones hold more than 0.1% of the sample. Sequenced input: naive CD4+ T cells from blood. The cell subset or site label of this sample denotes: true naive CD4+ T cells. The receptors come from a young man with type 1 diabetes.

This clone was seen a handful of times. The chain couples TRBV7-2 to TRBJ2-1; 8 nucleotides line up with TRBD2. With 4 bases clipped from V and 5 bases from J, the junction kept 4 bases outside the gene matches. Germline V gene data show CDR1 as SGHTA and CDR2 as FQGNSA. This CDR3 is 14 amino acids long. The CDR3 reads CASSSGLENNEQFF. As DNA, the CDR3 is TGTGCCAGCAGCTCGGGACTAGAGAACAATGAGCAGTTCTTC.

This clone was counted a few times. This rearrangement joins TRBV5-4 to TRBJ2-5; 7 bases line up with TRBD1. This CDR3 comprises 13 residues. The germline CDR1 and CDR2 sequences are SGHNT and YYREEE (reference sequence). V dropped 6 bases and J dropped 1; count of bases not matched to a gene: 3. The CDR3 bases are TGTGCCAGCACCGGGACAGTCCAAGAGACCCAGTACTTC. Translation gives CASTGTVQETQYF.

In its sample, this clone was seen a few times. The genes are TRBV23-1 and TRBJ1-1; D might be TRBD1 (5 bases). TRBV23-1 is designated an ORF whose function remains uncertain. There are 19 residues in the CDR3. With 1 base removed from V and 1 base from J, the gap between germline ends came to 22 bases. The CDR3 bases are TGCGCCAGCAGTCAATACGATAAGGGGAAATTGGACCGGAACACTGAAGCTTTCTTT. This encodes CASSQYDKGKLDRNTEAFF.

This clone was seen more than once but under ten times. The chain links TRBV2 to TRBJ1-4, with 8 bases matching TRBD1. After removal of 8 bases from V and 5 bases from J, the junction contained 4 bases not matched to a gene. CDR3 length equals 13 residues. Per the germline V gene, CDR1 is SNHLY and CDR2 is FYNNEI. CDR3 region: CASLRTGNEKLFF. CDR3 nucleotides: TGTGCCAGCTTGAGGACAGGGAATGAAAAACTGTTTTTT.

This clone was seen a handful of times. The gene calls are TRBV29-1 and TRBJ1-2; D is unclear. The CDR3 is 15 amino acids. The V gene lost 3 bases and the J gene lost 4 bases, with 18 bases spanning the gap. Germline CDR1 SQVTM, CDR2 ANQGSEA. The CDR3 sequence is CSVDSEAQKVYGYTF. In DNA form, the CDR3 reads TGCAGCGTTGATTCGGAGGCCCAAAAAGTCTATGGCTACACCTTC.

This clone was counted a few times. J is TRBJ1-1 and V is TRBV4-3; 7 bases fit TRBD1. The germline CDR1 and CDR2 sequences are LGHNA and YSLEER. The CDR3 has 14 amino acids. The trim removed 4 bases at V and 2 bases at J, leaving 4 bases unmatched. CDR3 sequence (DNA): TGCGCCAGCAGCCTGAACAGGGGAAACACTGAAGCTTTCTTT. This gives the protein CASSLNRGNTEAFF.

The gene calls are TRBV9 and TRBJ2-5, with a possible D match to TRBD2 (5 bases). Germline V gene data show CDR1 as SGDLS and CDR2 as YYNGEE. This CDR3 comprises 14 residues. Trimming cost V 1 base and J 2 bases, with 9 bases left between them. The CDR3 bases are TGTGCCAGCAGCGTATCCGGGGAACAAGAGACCCAGTACTTC. Its translation: CASSVSGEQETQYF. Together with reference TRBV9 and TRBJ2-5, the CDR3 gives the full variable domain: DSGVTQTPKHLITATGQRVTLRCSPRSGDLSVYWYQQSLDQGLQFLIQYYNGEERAKGNILERFSAQQFPDLHSELNLSSLELGDSALYFCASSVSGEQETQYFGPGTRLLVL.

CDR3 protein: CASSRKGGRSYNEQFF. CDR3 DNA sequence: TGTGCCAGCAGCAGAAAGGGGGGCCGGTCCTACAATGAGCAGTTCTTC. The chain has TRBV11-2 and TRBJ2-1; D could derive from TRBD1 or TRBD2 (6 bases each). Germline lookup yields CDR1 SGHAT and CDR2 FQNNGV. The CDR3 length is 16 residues. Trimming stripped 5 bases from V and 1 base from J, with 15 bases between.

This sequence joins TRBV6-5 and TRBJ2-5; TRBD2 might be the D (5 bases). The V gene lost 6 bases and the J gene lost 5 bases, with 7 bases spanning the gap. The germline CDR1 and CDR2 sequences are MNHEY and SVGAGI. This CDR3 spans 11 amino acids. As DNA, the CDR3 is TGTGCCAGCAGCGGACTGGAGACCCAGTACTTC. This sequence encodes CASSGLETQYF.

There are a few counts of this clone. The rearrangement joins TRBV4-2 to TRBJ2-2, with 8 positions matching TRBD2. With 0 bases clipped from V and 7 bases from J, the junction kept 13 bases outside the gene matches. The length of the CDR3 is 18 residues. Germline V CDR1 and CDR2: LGHNA, YNFKEQ. The CDR3 is CASSQEWPSGQQYGELFF. The CDR3 nucleotides read TGTGCCAGCAGCCAAGAATGGCCTAGCGGGCAGCAATACGGGGAGCTGTTTTTT.

With regard to this clone: Different DNA sequences within this sample yield the same CDR3. The V and J genes are TRBV30 and TRBJ2-7; D may be TRBD1 (6 bases). The CDR3 has 12 amino acids. Trimming pared 5 bases from V and 3 bases from J, leaving 11 bases between. CDR1 and CDR2 (germline): GTSNPN, SVGIG (reference sequence). CDR3 bases: TGTGCCTGGGCCAGGGGAAGCTACGAGCAGTACTTC. Translating it yields CAWARGSYEQYF.

The V and J genes are TRBV5-4 and TRBJ1-1; 8 nucleotides line up with TRBD1. V lost 2 bases to trimming and J lost 8 bases; unmatched junction nucleotides: 2. Germline CDR1 reads SGHNT; CDR2 reads YYREEE (reference sequence). The CDR3 runs to 12 residues. Here the CDR3 reads CASSFRDREAFF. Written as DNA, the CDR3 is TGTGCCAGCAGCTTTCGGGACAGGGAAGCTTTCTTT.

The chain joins TRBV6-6 to TRBJ2-7; perhaps TRBD1 as D (6 bases). Germline V gene sequence: CDR1 MNHNY, CDR2 SVGAGI (reference sequence). Between the trimmed V and J ends, which lost 5 bases and 5 bases, there was a span of 19 bases. This CDR3 has 15 residues. The CDR3: CASSGGVGAKDEQYF. The CDR3 bases are TGTGCCAGCAGTGGGGGCGTAGGGGCGAAGGACGAGCAGTACTTC.

A few counts support this clone. The rearrangement uses TRBV5-6 and TRBJ2-5; D is undetermined. V lost 10 bases and J lost 4, with 8 bases in between. This CDR3 has 10 residues. Germline CDR1 is SGHDT and CDR2 is YYEEEE. CDR3 nucleotides: TGTGCCGGCCGAGGAGAGACCCAGTACTTC. As protein: CAGRGETQYF.

This clone was detected only a few times. This chain links TRBV6-1 with TRBJ2-2, with 8 nucleotides matching TRBD1. The CDR3 is made up of 13 amino acids. Germline CDR1 reads MNHNS; CDR2 reads SASEGT. The DNA of the CDR3 is TGTGCACTCCAGGGGGCGAGGACCGGGGAGCTGTTTTTT. Its protein product is CALQGARTGELFF.

V gene TRBV7-9 combines with J gene TRBJ2-1, with 8 bases aligning to TRBD2. The CDR3 sequence is 14 residues long. Germline loops: CDR1 SEHNR, CDR2 FQNEAQ (reference sequence). The V segment lost 0 bases and the J segment 15 bases; nucleotides outside the gene matches: 10. The CDR3 region has the DNA TGTGCCAGCAGCTTAGCTCTTAGCGGGAACATGCCGTTCTTC. Translating gives CASSLALSGNMPFF.